A selection of T cell receptor beta chains follows, all from one sample in a study of cytomegalovirus exposure and HLA in healthy donors. Sequencing was performed with immunoSEQ multiplex PCR; in TCRdb, only in-frame clones are kept and a portion is missing. The sample shows approximately 140,000 clones, around 90% of them seen only once. Sequencing used PBMCs. Source of these receptors: a man younger than 30 in good health and CMV-seropositive. Each CDR3 is given with its conserved first and last residue. A D gene is named only where the DNA matches it firmly. Rows may omit the clone size; those that give it use once, few, many or a size class.

abundance	d_gene	v_gene	j_gene	CDR3aa	CDR3nt
few	TRBD2	TRBV7-3	TRBJ2-5	CASSPLAGGPGETQYF	TGTGCCAGCAGCCCACTAGCGGGAGGGCCAGGAGAGACCCAGTACTTC
.	.	TRBV7-3	TRBJ2-2	CASSLRAGWTGELFF	TGTGCCAGCAGCTTACGAGCGGGTTGGACCGGGGAGCTGTTTTTT
few	.	TRBV25-1	TRBJ1-3	CASSEARDSGNTIYF	TGTGCCAGCAGTGAAGCCAGGGACTCTGGAAACACCATATATTTT
.	TRBD2	TRBV11-3	TRBJ2-5	CASSSYRTSGKGNQETQYF	TGTGCCAGCAGCTCATACCGGACTAGCGGGAAGGGTAACCAAGAGACCCAGTACTTC
.	.	TRBV27	TRBJ1-5	CASSPQLGASQPQHF	TGTGCCAGCAGTCCGCAATTGGGGGCGAGTCAGCCCCAGCATTTT
.	TRBD1	TRBV29-1	TRBJ2-2	CSVEDPGRTGDTGELFF	TGCAGCGTTGAAGACCCAGGGCGGACAGGGGACACCGGGGAGCTGTTTTTT
.	.	TRBV13	TRBJ1-2	CASSSSGTSVYGYTF	TGTGCCAGCAGCTCCTCGGGGACATCCGTCTATGGCTACACCTTC
.	TRBD2	TRBV30	TRBJ2-1	CAWSPLAGIYNEQFF	TGTGCCTGGAGTCCCCTAGCGGGGATATACAATGAGCAGTTCTTC
few	.	TRBV15	TRBJ1-1	CATSRDRGNTEAFF	TGTGCCACCAGCAGAGATCGGGGGAACACTGAAGCTTTCTTT
.	TRBD1	TRBV6-1	TRBJ2-5	CASSEGGTGSETQYF	TGTGCCAGCAGTGAAGGAGGGACAGGGTCGGAGACCCAGTACTTC
few	TRBD2	TRBV11-3	TRBJ2-1	CASSPRLAADVLHNEQFF	TGTGCCAGCAGCCCCAGACTAGCGGCCGACGTTTTACACAATGAGCAGTTCTTC
.	.	TRBV6-5	TRBJ2-7	CASSYLTQGHDAQYF	TGTGCCAGCAGTTACTTGACGCAGGGCCACGATGCGCAGTACTTC
.	.	TRBV6-1	TRBJ2-6	CASSEALRVTGANVLTF	TGTGCCAGCAGTGAAGCGCTTCGGGTTACCGGGGCCAACGTCCTGACTTTC
few	.	TRBV5-4	TRBJ2-7	CASSLRLPGGVEQYF	TGTGCCAGCAGCTTGCGACTGCCCGGAGGGGTCGAGCAGTACTTC
.	.	TRBV9	TRBJ1-1	CASSGGRGTTIEAFF	TGTGCCAGCAGCGGAGGCCGAGGGACTACAATTGAAGCTTTCTTT
.	.	TRBV5-6	TRBJ1-1	CASSLGRGLEAFF	TGTGCCAGCAGCTTGGGGCGGGGCCTTGAAGCTTTCTTT
.	TRBD2	TRBV7-9	TRBJ2-7	CASSLGPGLAPTYEQYF	TGTGCCAGCAGCTTAGGACCGGGACTAGCGCCTACCTACGAGCAGTACTTC